Listed below are T cell receptor beta chains from one sample, sequenced in a study of blood T cells in healthy people across ages. TCRdb ran MiXCR on the 5' RACE reads and lists one entry per CDR3 protein. The table has hundreds of thousands of distinct CDR3 sequences, roughly 50% seen once. Input material: blood. All receptors come from a man older than 75 in good health. CDR3s include the opening cysteine and the closing phenylalanine or tryptophan. Fields, in order: J gene, D gene, V gene, clone size, CDR3 DNA, CDR3 protein. The D gene is left open where the match is weak. The size of a clone is reported for some rows only, either as once, few or many, or as a class for expanded clones.

J gene: TRBJ2-7
D gene: NA
V gene: TRBV20-1
clone size: NA
CDR3 DNA: TGCAGTGCTGAAAGCGGCCAGGGCAATGAGCAGTACTTC
CDR3 protein: CSAESGQGNEQYF

J gene: TRBJ1-6
D gene: NA
V gene: TRBV11-2
clone size: few
CDR3 DNA: TGTGCCAGCAGCTTGTGGCAGGGGAATTCACCCCTCCACTTT
CDR3 protein: CASSLWQGNSPLHF

J gene: TRBJ2-7
D gene: TRBD1
V gene: TRBV10-3
clone size: many
CDR3 DNA: TGTGCCATCGGGACAGGGTCCTACGAGCAGTACTTC
CDR3 protein: CAIGTGSYEQYF

J gene: TRBJ2-7
D gene: TRBD1
V gene: TRBV5-5
clone size: NA
CDR3 DNA: TGTGCCAGCAGCTTGCGGGGACAGGGGGTCTACGAGCAGTACTTC
CDR3 protein: CASSLRGQGVYEQYF

J gene: TRBJ2-3
D gene: NA
V gene: TRBV6-4
clone size: NA
CDR3 DNA: TGTGCCAGCAGCCAGAACACTATCCCAGATGCGCAGTATTTT
CDR3 protein: CASSQNTIPDAQYF

J gene: TRBJ1-2
D gene: NA
V gene: TRBV12-3/TRBV12-4
clone size: few
CDR3 DNA: TGTGCCAGCAGTTTAGAGCGTCTGGGCTACACCTTC
CDR3 protein: CASSLERLGYTF

J gene: TRBJ2-3
D gene: TRBD1
V gene: TRBV6-5
clone size: many
CDR3 DNA: TGTGCCAGCAGGGACAGGGGTACGCAGTATTTT
CDR3 protein: CASRDRGTQYF

J gene: TRBJ2-7
D gene: TRBD1
V gene: TRBV6-6
clone size: NA
CDR3 DNA: TGTGCCAGCAGCCTTACCTTGGGACAGCCCGCCGAGCAGTACTTC
CDR3 protein: CASSLTLGQPAEQYF

J gene: TRBJ2-5
D gene: NA
V gene: TRBV7-7
clone size: NA
CDR3 DNA: TGTGCCAGCAGCTCCAAGGGGGTGGCCCAAGAGACCCAGTACTTC
CDR3 protein: CASSSKGVAQETQYF

J gene: TRBJ1-5
D gene: NA
V gene: TRBV6-5
clone size: once
CDR3 DNA: TGTGCCAGCAGTGACCTGGGCCAGAACCAGCCCCAGCATTTT
CDR3 protein: CASSDLGQNQPQHF

J gene: TRBJ2-1
D gene: NA
V gene: TRBV9
clone size: NA
CDR3 DNA: TGTGCCAGCAGCGAGAGTCCCTCCTACAATGAGCAGTTCTTC
CDR3 protein: CASSESPSYNEQFF

J gene: TRBJ2-7
D gene: NA
V gene: TRBV29-1
clone size: few
CDR3 DNA: TGCAGCGTTCGGGGGAGACCCGGAGAAGAGCAGTACTTC
CDR3 protein: CSVRGRPGEEQYF

J gene: TRBJ2-7
D gene: NA
V gene: TRBV20-1
clone size: few
CDR3 DNA: TGCAGTGCTCAAGCCCCTTCAGGGTTCTACGAGCAGTACTTC
CDR3 protein: CSAQAPSGFYEQYF

J gene: TRBJ2-4
D gene: TRBD2
V gene: TRBV11-2
clone size: NA
CDR3 DNA: TGTGCCAGCAGCTTACTTGCCGGTGGGGGGGTAGCCAAAAACATTCAGTACTTC
CDR3 protein: CASSLLAGGGVAKNIQYF

J gene: TRBJ2-5
D gene: TRBD2
V gene: TRBV20-1
clone size: NA
CDR3 DNA: TGCAGTGCTAGAGATAGCGGGGGGCCGGGGGAGACCCAGTACTTC
CDR3 protein: CSARDSGGPGETQYF

J gene: TRBJ2-7
D gene: NA
V gene: TRBV27
clone size: NA
CDR3 DNA: TGTGCCAGCAGTTCAACCGGGGAAGCGCAGTACTTC
CDR3 protein: CASSSTGEAQYF

J gene: TRBJ2-7
D gene: NA
V gene: TRBV5-1
clone size: once
CDR3 DNA: TGCGCCAGCAGCTTGGGGGATGGGGGGGCAACCTCCTACGAGCAGTACTTC
CDR3 protein: CASSLGDGGATSYEQYF

J gene: TRBJ1-5
D gene: TRBD1
V gene: TRBV20-1
clone size: NA
CDR3 DNA: TGCAGTGCTGGACAACCGGGACAGGGAGTGGATCAGCCCCAGCATTTT
CDR3 protein: CSAGQPGQGVDQPQHF

J gene: TRBJ2-3
D gene: NA
V gene: TRBV4-1
clone size: NA
CDR3 DNA: TGCGCCAGCAGCGACCGGGACGGGGGAGTGGATACGCAGTATTTT
CDR3 protein: CASSDRDGGVDTQYF

J gene: TRBJ1-4
D gene: NA
V gene: TRBV7-9
clone size: few
CDR3 DNA: TGTGCCAGCAGCTTAGGCGAGGCAACTAATGAAAAACTGTTTTTT
CDR3 protein: CASSLGEATNEKLFF

J gene: TRBJ1-5
D gene: NA
V gene: TRBV5-6
clone size: NA
CDR3 DNA: TGTGCCAGCAGCGCAGACAGGAAGAATCAGCCCCAGCATTTT
CDR3 protein: CASSADRKNQPQHF

J gene: TRBJ2-4
D gene: TRBD2
V gene: TRBV6-1
clone size: NA
CDR3 DNA: TGTGCCAGCAGTGGACTAGCCGTCAATGAGCAGTACTTC
CDR3 protein: CASSGLAVNEQYF

J gene: TRBJ2-7
D gene: TRBD1
V gene: TRBV20-1
clone size: few
CDR3 DNA: TGCAGTGCTTCCTCCGGACAGGGATCCTACGAGCAGTACTTC
CDR3 protein: CSASSGQGSYEQYF

J gene: TRBJ2-1
D gene: NA
V gene: TRBV29-1
clone size: NA
CDR3 DNA: TGCAGCGTTATCTGGGTTGTCTCCTACAATGAGCAGTTCTTC
CDR3 protein: CSVIWVVSYNEQFF

J gene: TRBJ2-7
D gene: TRBD2
V gene: TRBV27
clone size: NA
CDR3 DNA: TGTGCCAGCAGTGCGGCGGGACTAGGCTTGGTCGAGCAGTACTTC
CDR3 protein: CASSAAGLGLVEQYF

J gene: TRBJ2-7
D gene: NA
V gene: TRBV29-1
clone size: few
CDR3 DNA: TGCAGCGTTGAAAGGGGCAGCTTACCAGGAACCGAGCAGTACTTC
CDR3 protein: CSVERGSLPGTEQYF

J gene: TRBJ2-7
D gene: TRBD2
V gene: TRBV7-2
clone size: few
CDR3 DNA: TGTGCCAGCAGCTTAGAAGGGACTAGCGGTATCTACGAGCAGTACTTC
CDR3 protein: CASSLEGTSGIYEQYF

J gene: TRBJ2-3
D gene: TRBD1
V gene: TRBV27
clone size: NA
CDR3 DNA: TGTGCCAGCAGTGCACCAGGGGGCTGGCACAGAGACGCGTATTTT
CDR3 protein: CASSAPGGWHRDAYF

J gene: TRBJ1-2
D gene: NA
V gene: TRBV20-1
clone size: NA
CDR3 DNA: TGCAGTGTTCGGACCACCACAGGGAACTATGGCTACACCTTC
CDR3 protein: CSVRTTTGNYGYTF

J gene: TRBJ2-7
D gene: TRBD2
V gene: TRBV11-3
clone size: few
CDR3 DNA: TGTGCCAGCAGCCCCGGGACTACTCCCTACGAGCAGTACTTC
CDR3 protein: CASSPGTTPYEQYF

J gene: TRBJ2-4
D gene: NA
V gene: TRBV20-1
clone size: few
CDR3 DNA: TGCAGTGCTAGGAACGACAGGGGCGGGAGCATTCAGTACTTC
CDR3 protein: CSARNDRGGSIQYF

J gene: TRBJ2-7
D gene: NA
V gene: TRBV15
clone size: few
CDR3 DNA: TGTGCCACCAGCAGACGAGCGCCGTCCTACGAGCAGTACTTC
CDR3 protein: CATSRRAPSYEQYF

J gene: TRBJ2-5
D gene: NA
V gene: TRBV20-1
clone size: NA
CDR3 DNA: TGCAGTGCTAGAGTGGATAGCGGAGACGGGGAGACCCAGTACTTC
CDR3 protein: CSARVDSGDGETQYF

J gene: TRBJ2-7
D gene: TRBD2
V gene: TRBV7-2
clone size: NA
CDR3 DNA: TGTGCCAGCACCCTAAGACTAGCCTACTCCTACGAGCAGTACTTC
CDR3 protein: CASTLRLAYSYEQYF

J gene: TRBJ2-6
D gene: NA
V gene: TRBV7-9
clone size: NA
CDR3 DNA: TGTGCCAGCAGGGTGCGAGAGTCCGGGGCCAACGTCCTGACTTTC
CDR3 protein: CASRVRESGANVLTF

J gene: TRBJ2-1
D gene: TRBD1
V gene: TRBV5-1
clone size: NA
CDR3 DNA: TGCGCCAGCAGCTTACAGACAGGGGGCAATGAGCAGTTCTTC
CDR3 protein: CASSLQTGGNEQFF

J gene: TRBJ2-5
D gene: TRBD1
V gene: TRBV27
clone size: few
CDR3 DNA: TGTGCCAGCAGTAGGACAGGGCATAGGGAGACCCAGTACTTC
CDR3 protein: CASSRTGHRETQYF

J gene: TRBJ1-1
D gene: TRBD1
V gene: TRBV25-1
clone size: few
CDR3 DNA: TGTGCCACTCGGACAGGGGGTGGGAACACTGAAGCTTTCTTT
CDR3 protein: CATRTGGGNTEAFF

J gene: TRBJ2-7
D gene: TRBD2
V gene: TRBV20-1
clone size: NA
CDR3 DNA: TGCAGTGCTAGAGAGACTAGCGGGAGAACCGAGCAGTACTTC
CDR3 protein: CSARETSGRTEQYF

J gene: TRBJ2-1
D gene: NA
V gene: TRBV10-3
clone size: NA
CDR3 DNA: TGTGCCATCTCGGAGATAGGGGGGGACAATGAGCAGTTCTTC
CDR3 protein: CAISEIGGDNEQFF

J gene: TRBJ2-4
D gene: NA
V gene: TRBV11-2
clone size: NA
CDR3 DNA: TGTGCCAGCAGCTTTGGGGACGACATTCAGTACTTC
CDR3 protein: CASSFGDDIQYF

J gene: TRBJ2-1
D gene: NA
V gene: TRBV12-3/TRBV12-4
clone size: NA
CDR3 DNA: TGTGCCAGCAGCAAAGGGGTTGCAGGGGTAATATGGGGTGAGCAGTTCTTC
CDR3 protein: CASSKGVAGVIWGEQFF

J gene: TRBJ2-1
D gene: NA
V gene: TRBV5-1
clone size: few
CDR3 DNA: TGCGCCAGCACACTCGATCCGGGCTACAATGAGCAGTTCTTC
CDR3 protein: CASTLDPGYNEQFF

J gene: TRBJ2-5
D gene: NA
V gene: TRBV4-1
clone size: NA
CDR3 DNA: TGCGCCAGCAGCTATCACGGGGGGCGTCGGGTCCAAGAGACCCAGTACTTC
CDR3 protein: CASSYHGGRRVQETQYF

J gene: TRBJ2-1
D gene: TRBD1
V gene: TRBV6-1
clone size: NA
CDR3 DNA: TGTGCCAGCAGTGGGGGGGGGACAGGGTTTCTTAATGAGCAGTTCTTC
CDR3 protein: CASSGGGTGFLNEQFF

J gene: TRBJ2-5
D gene: NA
V gene: TRBV5-1
clone size: NA
CDR3 DNA: TGCGCCAGCAGCATCGGGGGTGAGGTCAATGAGCAGTACTTC
CDR3 protein: CASSIGGEVNEQYF

J gene: TRBJ2-3
D gene: TRBD2
V gene: TRBV3-1
clone size: few
CDR3 DNA: TGTGCCAGCAGCCCCAAGAGTGTCCTAGCGGGAACAGATACGCAGTATTTT
CDR3 protein: CASSPKSVLAGTDTQYF

J gene: TRBJ2-7
D gene: NA
V gene: TRBV27
clone size: NA
CDR3 DNA: TGTGCCAGCAGCTACCGACTTGAGGGAGGCTACGAGCAGTACTTC
CDR3 protein: CASSYRLEGGYEQYF

J gene: TRBJ2-5
D gene: NA
V gene: TRBV5-1
clone size: NA
CDR3 DNA: TGCGCCAGCAGCTTTGCAGGGGTCCGTCCTAGAATCACGGGATCAGAGACCCAGTACTTC
CDR3 protein: CASSFAGVRPRITGSETQYF

J gene: TRBJ2-5
D gene: NA
V gene: TRBV24-1
clone size: few
CDR3 DNA: TGTGCCACCAGTAAGTTCCCGGGACTCTGGAAAGAGACCCAGTACTTC
CDR3 protein: CATSKFPGLWKETQYF

J gene: TRBJ2-7
D gene: NA
V gene: TRBV20-1
clone size: NA
CDR3 DNA: TGCAGTGCTTCCCGTAGCGGTTCCTACGAGCAGTACTTC
CDR3 protein: CSASRSGSYEQYF

J gene: TRBJ2-3
D gene: TRBD2
V gene: TRBV29-1
clone size: NA
CDR3 DNA: TGCAGCGTTGAAGGGGTAGCGGGAGTAGATACGCAGTATTTT
CDR3 protein: CSVEGVAGVDTQYF

J gene: TRBJ1-4
D gene: NA
V gene: TRBV25-1
clone size: few
CDR3 DNA: TGTGCCAGCAGTGACCTGAGGAAGGGAGCAACTAATGAAAAACTGTTTTTT
CDR3 protein: CASSDLRKGATNEKLFF

J gene: TRBJ1-4
D gene: NA
V gene: TRBV11-1
clone size: NA
CDR3 DNA: TGTGCCAGCAGCTCGACGACAGTCCTTTTACCAGAAAAACTGTTTTTT
CDR3 protein: CASSSTTVLLPEKLFF

J gene: TRBJ2-4
D gene: NA
V gene: TRBV5-6
clone size: NA
CDR3 DNA: TGTGCCAGCAGCTTGGGACCTGGAATTGTGAACATTCAGTACTTC
CDR3 protein: CASSLGPGIVNIQYF

J gene: TRBJ2-1
D gene: NA
V gene: TRBV9
clone size: few
CDR3 DNA: TGTGCCAGCAGCGTAGATGGGGCAGGTCCTCTCAATGAGCAGTTCTTC
CDR3 protein: CASSVDGAGPLNEQFF

J gene: TRBJ2-5
D gene: NA
V gene: TRBV29-1
clone size: NA
CDR3 DNA: TGCAGCGTTGCCCCACAGGGATCCAAGCAAGAGACCCAGTACTTC
CDR3 protein: CSVAPQGSKQETQYF

J gene: TRBJ2-7
D gene: TRBD2
V gene: TRBV29-1
clone size: few
CDR3 DNA: TGCAGCGTTGAAGGGACTAGCGGGATCTACGAGCAGTACTTC
CDR3 protein: CSVEGTSGIYEQYF

J gene: TRBJ1-2
D gene: TRBD1
V gene: TRBV29-1
clone size: NA
CDR3 DNA: TGCAGCGTTGCCGACAGGGGGGGGACTAACTATGGCTACACCTTC
CDR3 protein: CSVADRGGTNYGYTF

J gene: TRBJ1-2
D gene: NA
V gene: TRBV20-1
clone size: few
CDR3 DNA: TGCAGTGCCCCCGCGGGAGGCCTTGTTACCTATGGCTACACCTTC
CDR3 protein: CSAPAGGLVTYGYTF